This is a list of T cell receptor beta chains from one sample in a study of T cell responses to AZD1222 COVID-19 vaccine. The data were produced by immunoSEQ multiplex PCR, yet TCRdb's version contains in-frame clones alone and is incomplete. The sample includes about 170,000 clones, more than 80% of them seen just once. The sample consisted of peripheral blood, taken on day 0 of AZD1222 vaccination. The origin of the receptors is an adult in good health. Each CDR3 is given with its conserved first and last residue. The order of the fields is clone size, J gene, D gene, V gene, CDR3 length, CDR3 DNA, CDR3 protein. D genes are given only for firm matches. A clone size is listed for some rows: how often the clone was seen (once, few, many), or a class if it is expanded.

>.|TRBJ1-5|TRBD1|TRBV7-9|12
TGTGCCACAGGGGGCAGGGATCAGCCCCAGCATTTT
CATGGRDQPQHF
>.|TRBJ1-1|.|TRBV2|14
TGTGCCAGCAGTGCGGCAGGGGTGAACACTGAAGCTTTCTTT
CASSAAGVNTEAFF
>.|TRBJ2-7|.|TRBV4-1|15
TGCGCCAGCAGCCTGGAGGGGGGGGCCTCCTACGAGCAGTACTTC
CASSLEGGASYEQYF
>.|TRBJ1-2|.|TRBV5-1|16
TGCGCCAGCAGCTTGGATGGCAGCTCAGGCCGCTATGGCTACACCTTC
CASSLDGSSGRYGYTF
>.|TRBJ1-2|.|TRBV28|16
TGTGCCAGCAGTTTAGAGAGCCCCTCATACAACAATGGCTACACCTTC
CASSLESPSYNNGYTF
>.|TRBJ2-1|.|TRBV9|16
TGTGCCAGCAGCCCCCAAACTATGAGGCCCTACAATGAGCAGTTCTTC
CASSPQTMRPYNEQFF
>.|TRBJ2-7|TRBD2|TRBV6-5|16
TGTGCCAGCAGTTACGGCACCCCGGGACTAGGGAACGAGCAGTACTTC
CASSYGTPGLGNEQYF
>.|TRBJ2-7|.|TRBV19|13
TGTGCCAGTAGTGGCTCGGGTGGGGACGAGCAGTACTTC
CASSGSGGDEQYF
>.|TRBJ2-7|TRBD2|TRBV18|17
TGTGCCAGCTCACCGACTAGGACTAGCGGTCAAGCCTACGAGCAGTACTTC
CASSPTRTSGQAYEQYF
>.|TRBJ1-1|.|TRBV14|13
TGTGCCAGCAGCCAGTTTCAGGGAGCCGAAGCTTTCTTT
CASSQFQGAEAFF
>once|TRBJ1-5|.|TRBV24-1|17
TGTGCCACCAGTGATGCCGGGACGGTGTATAGCAATCAGCCCCAGCATTTT
CATSDAGTVYSNQPQHF
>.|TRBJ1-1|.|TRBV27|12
TGTGCCAGCAAAGGGGGGCCCACTGAAGCTTTCTTT
CASKGGPTEAFF
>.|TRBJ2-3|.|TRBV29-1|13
TGCAGCGTTGATGGGGCCGGCACAGATACGCAGTATTTT
CSVDGAGTDTQYF
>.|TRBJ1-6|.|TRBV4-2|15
TGTGCCAGCAGCCAAGACTTCGGAGCCAATTCACCCCTCCACTTT
CASSQDFGANSPLHF
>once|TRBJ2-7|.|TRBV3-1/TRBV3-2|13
TGTGCCAGCAGACAAACAGGGTTCCACGAGCAGTACTTC
CASRQTGFHEQYF
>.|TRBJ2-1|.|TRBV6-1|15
TGTGCCAGCAGTGAGCCGGGTCGGGACCACAATGAGCAGTTCTTC
CASSEPGRDHNEQFF
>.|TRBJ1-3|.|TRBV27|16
TGTGCCAGCAGTCTTGAAGGGGTTAATCCTGGAAACACCATATATTTT
CASSLEGVNPGNTIYF
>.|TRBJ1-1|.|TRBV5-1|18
TGCGCCAGCAGCTTGTACAGGGAGGGTAGATTTTCGGACACTGAAGCTTTCTTT
CASSLYREGRFSDTEAFF
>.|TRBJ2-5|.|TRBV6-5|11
TGTGCCAGCAGTTACGGGGAGACCCAGTACTTC
CASSYGETQYF
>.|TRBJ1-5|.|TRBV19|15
TGTGCCAGTAGTTGGGACGGTGGACGCAATCAGCCCCAGCATTTT
CASSWDGGRNQPQHF
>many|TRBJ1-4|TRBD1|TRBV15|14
TGTGCCACCAGCAGAGGACAGGGGAATGAAAAACTGTTTTTT
CATSRGQGNEKLFF
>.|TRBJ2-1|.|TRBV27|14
TGTGCCAGCAGTTTTACCGGGTCCTACAATGAGCAGTTCTTC
CASSFTGSYNEQFF
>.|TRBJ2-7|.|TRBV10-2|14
TGCGCCAGCAGTGAGTCGAGGGGAACCTACGAGCAGTACTTC
CASSESRGTYEQYF
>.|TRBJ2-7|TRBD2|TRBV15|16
TGTGCCACCAGCAGAGAAGCGGGGGAGGGATCCTACGAGCAGTACTTC
CATSREAGEGSYEQYF
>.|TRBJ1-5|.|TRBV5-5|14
TGTGCCAGCAGCCCCGATGGCTCCCCAGGACCCCAGCATTTT
CASSPDGSPGPQHF
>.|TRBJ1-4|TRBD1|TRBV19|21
TGTGCCAGTAGTATAGGAACAGGGGCTAGGGCCAAGAGGGCAACTAATGAAAAACTGTTTTTT
CASSIGTGARAKRATNEKLFF
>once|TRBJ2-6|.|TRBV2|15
TGTGCCAGCAGTGAATGGGTTCCTGGGGCCAACGTCCTGACTTTC
CASSEWVPGANVLTF
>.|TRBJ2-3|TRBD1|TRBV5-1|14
TGCGCCAGCAGCTTGGGAACAGGGGGCTATACGCAGTATTTT
CASSLGTGGYTQYF
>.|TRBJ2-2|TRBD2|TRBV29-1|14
TGCAGCGTTGTTGGACTAGCGGGAGGCGGGGAGCTGTTTTTT
CSVVGLAGGGELFF
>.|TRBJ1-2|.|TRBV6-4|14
TGTGCCAGCAGTGACTCGTCGGGCGCCTATGGCTACACCTTC
CASSDSSGAYGYTF
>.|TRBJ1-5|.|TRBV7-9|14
TGTGCCAGCAGCTGGACGGGAGAGAATCAGCCCCAGCATTTT
CASSWTGENQPQHF
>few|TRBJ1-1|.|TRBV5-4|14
TGTGCCAGCAGCTTGGCCACAGGAGGCCGCACAGCTTTCTTT
CASSLATGGRTAFF
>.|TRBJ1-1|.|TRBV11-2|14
TGTGCCAGCAGCTTAGGATTTAGGGACACTGAAGCTTTCTTT
CASSLGFRDTEAFF
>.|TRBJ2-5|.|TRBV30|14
TGTGCCTGGAGGCCCCCGGGCCCCGAGGGGACCCAGTACTTC
CAWRPPGPEGTQYF
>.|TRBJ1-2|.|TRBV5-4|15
TGTGCCAGCAGCTTGGCCAATAAGGGAGTTTATGGCTACACCTTC
CASSLANKGVYGYTF
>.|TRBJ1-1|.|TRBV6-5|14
TGTGCCAGCAGTTACGAGGGCGCGAACACTGAAGCTTTCTTT
CASSYEGANTEAFF
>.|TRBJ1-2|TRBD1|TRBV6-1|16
TGTGCCAGCAGTGCCCAGACAGGGCCCCTTAACTATGGCTACACCTTC
CASSAQTGPLNYGYTF